The 29 T cell receptor beta chains in this list originate from one sample, sequenced in a study of cytomegalovirus exposure and HLA in healthy donors. Amplification used 60 Vbeta primers and 13 Jbeta primers. Profiling relied on immunoSEQ multiplex PCR, and the TCRdb table lists in-frame clones only, not all of them. The repertoire holds some 130,000 clones, with approximately 61% as singletons. The sequencing input was PBMCs. These receptors were collected from a man in his thirties or forties in good health and CMV-seropositive.

The chain joins TRBV2 to TRBJ2-2; 7 bases map to TRBD1. This CDR3 has 15 residues. The germline gives CDR1 SNHLY, CDR2 FYNNEI. J was trimmed by 4 bases and V by 6 bases; bases with no gene match: 8. CDR3 nucleotides: TGTGCCAGCAGCCAGCGGACAGGCGGCACCGGGGAGCTGTTTTTT. It specifies CASSQRTGGTGELFF.

The V gene is TRBV2, the J gene TRBJ2-5, with D perhaps TRBD2 (6 bases). With the DNA end fitting TRBJ2-7 better, the J assignment may be wrong. This CDR3 is 11 amino acids long. The V gene's germline CDR1 is SNHLY and CDR2 FYNNEI. CDR3 sequence (DNA): TGTGCCAGCGAGGAGGGTTACGAGCAGTACTTC. It yields the protein CASEEGYEQYF.

The chain employs TRBV5-1 and TRBJ1-2; 7 bases fit TRBD1. CDR3 size: 15 residues. Germline V CDR1 and CDR2: SGHRS, YFSETQ. With 4 bases clipped from V and 2 bases from J, the junction kept 8 bases outside the gene matches. CDR3 in amino acids: CASSLGQLRNYGYTF. In DNA, the CDR3 is TGCGCCAGCAGCCTGGGACAGCTAAGAAACTATGGCTACACCTTC.

This chain connects TRBV11-3 to TRBJ2-1; D gene unclear. The CDR3 extends over 12 amino acids. Germline values: CDR1 SGHNT, CDR2 YENEEA. Trimming shortened V by 2 bases and J by 11 bases, and 10 bases separated the two germline ends. As DNA, the CDR3 is TGTGCCAGCAGCTTATATCAAGCGAAGCAGTTCTTC. Encoded protein: CASSLYQAKQFF. The full variable domain, its missing parts supplied by reference TRBV11-3 and TRBJ2-1, is EAGVVQSPRYKIIEKKQPVAFWCNPISGHNTLYWYLQNLGQGPELLIRYENEEAVDDSQLPKDRFSAERLKGVDSTLKIQPAELGDSAVYLCASSLYQAKQFFGPGTRLTVL.

J is TRBJ2-1 and V is TRBV4-3; 13 bases match TRBD2. With V trimmed by 1 base and J by 8 bases, 2 bases remained unmatched. Germline CDR1 LGHNA, CDR2 YSLEER. The CDR3 loop spans 15 amino acids. Written as DNA, the CDR3 is TGCGCCAGCAGCCAAGGGACTAGCGGGAGAGATGAGCAGTTCTTC. Protein product: CASSQGTSGRDEQFF.

For the CDR3, the DNA is TGTGCCAGCAGCCGTAGCGGGAGGGAGACCCAGTACTTC. Protein product: CASSRSGRETQYF. The chain combines TRBV5-8 with TRBJ2-5, with 10 bases aligning to TRBD2. The V and J ends lost 4 bases and 5 bases, in that order; junction bases with no gene match: 2. CDR3 length: 13 amino acids. Germline lookup yields CDR1 SGHTS and CDR2 YDEGEE. Drawing the rest from reference TRBV5-8 and TRBJ2-5, the complete variable domain is EAGVTQSPTHLIKTRGQQATLRCSPISGHTSVYWYQQALGLGLQFLLWYDEGEERNRGNFPPRFSGRQFPNYSSELNVNALELEDSALYLCASSRSGRETQYFGPGTRLLVL.

The V and J genes are TRBV7-6 and TRBJ2-2, with 9 nucleotides matching TRBD2. CDR3 length: 15 residues. J was trimmed by 6 bases and V by 9 bases; bases with no gene match: 11. The V gene's germline CDR1 is SGHVS and CDR2 FNYEAQ. The CDR3, as DNA: TGTGCCAGTCTCCCGACTAGCGGTTTCGCCGGGGAGCTGTTTTTT. This translates into CASLPTSGFAGELFF.

This clone was recorded only once. This rearrangement joins TRBV5-8 to TRBJ1-5, with 9 nucleotides matching TRBD1. The CDR3 contains 17 residues. V shed 4 bases and J 0 bases; nucleotides not matched to a gene: 8. CDR1 and CDR2 (germline): SGHTS, YDEGEE. The CDR3 region is CASSAGTGTYSNQPQHF. The CDR3 nucleotides are TGTGCCAGCAGCGCCGGGACAGGGACGTATAGCAATCAGCCCCAGCATTTT. The whole variable domain, remainder taken from reference TRBV5-8 and TRBJ1-5, is EAGVTQSPTHLIKTRGQQATLRCSPISGHTSVYWYQQALGLGLQFLLWYDEGEERNRGNFPPRFSGRQFPNYSSELNVNALELEDSALYLCASSAGTGTYSNQPQHFGDGTRLSIL.

The sample holds a few counts of this clone. The rearrangement links TRBV5-4 to TRBJ1-1; unclear D gene. In germline, CDR1 is SGHNT, CDR2 YYREEE (reference sequence). V was clipped by 5 bases and J by 5 bases, with 13 bases between them. The CDR3 spans 13 residues. CDR3 sequence: CASSWEAFTEAFF. The CDR3 nucleotides read TGTGCCAGCAGTTGGGAGGCTTTTACTGAAGCTTTCTTT.

V gene TRBV29-1 combines with J gene TRBJ1-2, with D possibly TRBD1 on 5 matching bases. There are 16 residues in the CDR3. CDR1 SQVTM and CDR2 ANQGSEA come from the germline V gene. Between the trimmed V and J ends, which lost 4 bases and 7 bases, there was a span of 25 bases. The chain's CDR3 is CSVVSGTAFSRAGYTF. The CDR3 coding sequence is TGCAGCGTTGTATCCGGGACTGCCTTCTCCCGGGCTGGCTACACCTTC.

This clone was seen a handful of times. This chain joins TRBV6-6 and TRBJ2-7, with 11 nucleotides matching TRBD1. The V gene end was trimmed by 8 bases and the J gene end by 6 bases; junction bases not matched to a gene: 12. CDR1 is MNHNY and CDR2 is SVGAGI in the germline V gene (reference sequence). The CDR3 length is 15 residues. CDR3 sequence: CASHTTAGTGGEQYF. CDR3 DNA: TGTGCCAGCCATACCACCGCGGGGACAGGGGGCGAGCAGTACTTC.

The chain employs TRBV9 and TRBJ1-5; D is unclear. V was cut by 0 bases and J by 11 bases, with 15 bases left in between. The V gene's germline CDR1 is SGDLS and CDR2 YYNGEE. This CDR3 spans 14 amino acids. The CDR3 DNA reads TGTGCCAGCAGCGTAGGGGCAGCTCCCGAATCCCAGCATTTT. It encodes CASSVGAAPESQHF. Variable domain in full (rest from reference TRBV9 and TRBJ1-5): DSGVTQTPKHLITATGQRVTLRCSPRSGDLSVYWYQQSLDQGLQFLIQYYNGEERAKGNILERFSAQQFPDLHSELNLSSLELGDSALYFCASSVGAAPESQHFGDGTRLSIL.

V gene TRBV7-3 combines with J gene TRBJ2-1; 11 nucleotides agree with TRBD2. This CDR3 comprises 14 residues. Germline-derived CDR1 and CDR2 are SGHTA and FQGTGA. J gave up 12 bases and V 5 bases, and 9 bases lay outside the gene matches. CDR3 in amino acids: CASSPNLLAGVQFF. CDR3 in DNA: TGTGCCAGCAGCCCTAATTTACTAGCGGGAGTGCAGTTCTTC.

The chain uses TRBV12-5 and TRBJ1-2; 9 nucleotides agree with TRBD1. Unmatched junction bases numbered 5, after V lost 7 bases and J lost 5 bases. The CDR3 consists of 13 residues. Germline CDR1 and CDR2: LGHNT and FRNRAP. The CDR3 here is CASADRGLYGYTF. Here the CDR3 DNA reads TGTGCTAGTGCAGACAGGGGGTTGTATGGCTACACCTTC. Full variable domain (outside the CDR3, taken from reference TRBV12-5 and TRBJ1-2): DARVTQTPRHKVTEMGQEVTMRCQPILGHNTVFWYRQTMMQGLELLAYFRNRAPLDDSGMPKDRFSAEMPDATLATLKIQPSEPRDSAVYFCASADRGLYGYTFGSGTRLTVV.

V usage is TRBV6-1 and J usage is TRBJ1-5; D gene ambiguous. CDR1 and CDR2 from the germline V gene are MNHNS and SASEGT. The V end lost 7 bases, the J end lost 6 bases, and 16 bases lay between the germline ends. The length of the CDR3 is 14 residues. The CDR3 loop reads CASTPAETVQPQHF. The CDR3, as DNA: TGTGCCAGCACCCCGGCAGAAACAGTTCAGCCCCAGCATTTT.

The chain links TRBV7-9 to TRBJ2-5; D not resolved. The CDR3 has 11 residues. CDR1 and CDR2 from the germline V gene are SEHNR and FQNEAQ (reference sequence). V shed 6 bases and J shed 5 bases, with 7 bases lying between them. CDR3 DNA sequence: TGTGCCAGCAGGTCGTCGGAGACCCAGTACTTC. Translated, it gives CASRSSETQYF.

The chain joins TRBV2 to TRBJ2-5; D might be TRBD1 (5 bases). This CDR3 contains 12 residues. V was cut by 6 bases and J by 5 bases, with 10 bases left in between. The germline gives CDR1 SNHLY, CDR2 FYNNEI. The CDR3 spells CASRQDGETQYF. DNA for the CDR3: TGTGCCAGCAGACAGGATGGGGAGACCCAGTACTTC.

The chain employs TRBV6-6 and TRBJ2-1, with 7 bases lining up with TRBD2. The CDR3 contains 15 residues. The germline gives CDR1 MNHNY, CDR2 SVGAGI (reference sequence). The V segment lost 2 bases and the J segment 4 bases; nucleotides outside the gene matches: 5. The CDR3 nucleotides read TGTGCCAGCAGTTACGGCCTAGCGGATTACAATGAGCAGTTCTTC. This gives the protein CASSYGLADYNEQFF.

The chain is built from TRBV28 and TRBJ1-4; D not certain. Per germline, CDR1 MDHEN and CDR2 SYDVKM. The CDR3 is made up of 15 amino acids. V was cut by 7 bases and J by 5 bases, with 17 bases left in between. The CDR3, as DNA: TGTGCCAGCACCCGGGCCGGAGGACCGAATGAAAAACTGTTTTTT. Protein product: CASTRAGGPNEKLFF.

The gene calls are TRBV12-5 and TRBJ1-6; 7 bases are a match to TRBD1. Germline CDR1 and CDR2: LGHNT and FRNRAP. The ends lost 7 bases at V and 7 bases at J; junction bases unmatched: 7. This CDR3 has 14 amino acids. The DNA of the CDR3 is TGTGCTAGTGTTCCAGGGACAGACAATTCACCCCTCCACTTT. Its translation: CASVPGTDNSPLHF.

This clone was seen more than once but under ten times. V and J are TRBV7-9 and TRBJ2-5, with D perhaps TRBD2 (5 bases). Trimming removed 0 bases from V and 5 bases from J, with 7 bases in between. This CDR3 spans 13 amino acids. Germline V lookup: CDR1 SEHNR, CDR2 FQNEAQ (reference sequence). The CDR3 coding sequence is TGTGCCAGCAGCTTAGCCCCGGGGGAGACCCAGTACTTC. Protein: CASSLAPGETQYF.

The chain carries TRBV11-1 and TRBJ1-1; 9 bases are a match to TRBD1. CDR1 is SGHAT and CDR2 is FQDESV in the germline V gene (reference sequence). CDR3 size: 14 residues. V dropped 6 bases and J dropped 3; count of bases not matched to a gene: 5. For the CDR3, the DNA is TGTGCCAGCAGGCCAGACAGGGGGTACACTGAAGCTTTCTTT. Translating it yields CASRPDRGYTEAFF.

In its sample, this clone was seen a few times. The rearrangement uses TRBV6-5 and TRBJ1-5; weak D call: TRBD1 (5 bases). The CDR3 loop spans 15 amino acids. Per germline, CDR1 MNHEY and CDR2 SVGAGI. Trimming cost V 8 bases and J 4 bases, with 18 bases left between them. The CDR3 DNA reads as TGTGCCAGCCAGGCCTACAACGGGGGAAATCAGCCCCAGCATTTT. Protein sequence: CASQAYNGGNQPQHF.

The chain employs TRBV18 and TRBJ2-6, with D tentatively TRBD2 (6 bases). CDR1 is KGHSH and CDR2 is LQKENI in the germline V gene. This CDR3 has 15 amino acids. V was shortened by 3 bases and J by 2 bases, with 8 bases between the two germline ends. The CDR3 sequence is CASSPSGAGANVLTF. DNA for the CDR3: TGTGCCAGCTCACCTTCGGGGGCTGGGGCCAACGTCCTGACTTTC.

The chain links TRBV7-8 to TRBJ2-1, with D perhaps TRBD2 (5 bases). The CDR3 extends over 14 amino acids. CDR1 is SGHVS, CDR2 FQNEAQ, per germline. V lost 5 bases, J lost 4 bases, and 12 bases lay in between. Written as DNA, the CDR3 is TGTGCCAGCAGCACCGAGCGGATTTACAATGAGCAGTTCTTC. Amino acid sequence: CASSTERIYNEQFF.

This sequence joins TRBV29-1 and TRBJ1-4; D is unclear. Trimming took 3 bases from V and 0 from J, leaving 14 bases between them. Germline assignment: CDR1 SQVTM and CDR2 ANQGSEA. The length of the CDR3 is 16 residues. CDR3 coding DNA: TGCAGCGTTGAGTCCGGAGTCGGGGCAACTAATGAAAAACTGTTTTTT. It specifies CSVESGVGATNEKLFF. Filled out from reference TRBV29-1 and TRBJ1-4, the complete variable domain reads SAVISQKPSRDICQRGTSLTIQCQVDSQVTMMFWYRQQPGQSLTLIATANQGSEATYESGFVIDKFPISRPNLTFSTLTVSNMSPEDSSIYLCSVESGVGATNEKLFFGSGTQLSVL.

CDR3 residues: CASSFSTGPYEQYF. The CDR3 DNA reads as TGCGCCAGCAGCTTCTCCACAGGGCCCTACGAGCAGTACTTC. This sequence joins TRBV5-1 and TRBJ2-7, with a tentative D call TRBD1 (6 bases). Germline loops: CDR1 SGHRS, CDR2 YFSETQ. This CDR3 spans 14 amino acids. V lost 2 bases and J lost 2, with 11 bases in between.

This chain links TRBV2 with TRBJ1-5, with TRBD1 matching 8 bases. The CDR3 is 13 residues long. The J segment lost 4 bases and the V segment lost 8 bases, leaving 4 bases of the junction unmatched. The germline gives CDR1 SNHLY, CDR2 FYNNEI. In DNA form, the CDR3 reads TGTGCCAGCCAGCGGACAGGGAATCAGCCCCAGCATTTT. This encodes CASQRTGNQPQHF. Supplemented by reference TRBV2 and TRBJ1-5, the full variable domain reads EPEVTQTPSHQVTQMGQEVILRCVPISNHLYFYWYRQILGQKVEFLVSFYNNEISEKSEIFDDQFSVERPDGSNFTLKIRSTKLEDSAMYFCASQRTGNQPQHFGDGTRLSIL.

The chain joins TRBV5-1 to TRBJ2-7, with TRBD2 identical over 8 bases. From germline, CDR1 is SGHRS and CDR2 YFSETQ. With V trimmed by 2 bases and J by 1 base, 5 bases remained unmatched. The CDR3 is 15 residues long. The CDR3 DNA is TGCGCCAGCAGCTTCTCCGGGACTAGGTCCTACGAGCAGTACTTC. Translating it yields CASSFSGTRSYEQYF.